The clone carrying this T cell receptor (beta chain) was detected ten times or more. Its specificity is not known. TCR beta CDR3 regions were amplified from RNA. First-round RT-PCR with HTBI primers amplified the TCR CDR3 region. Using its own MiXCR run on the multiplex PCR reads, TCRdb lists one record per CDR3 protein. Of 250,000 or so distinct CDR3 sequences listed, 13% to 15% are singletons. The data stem from a study of T cells in Graves' hyperthyroidism and ophthalmopathy. From roughly 9.2 ml of fresh peripheral blood, PBMCs were isolated. General study findings and limits: The model's output predicted ophthalmopathy at a median of roughly seven months prior to onset.

Looked up from germline, CDR1 is SQVTM and CDR2 is ANQGSEA. The V end lost 4 bases, the J end lost 3 bases, and 12 bases lay between the germline ends. The CDR3 has 13 amino acids. The clonotype originates from a woman between 45 and 65 years old with Graves' hyperthyroidism that later progressed to Graves' ophthalmopathy. The rearrangement uses TRBV29-1 and TRBJ1-2; D remains ambiguous. The sample consisted of blood. CDR3 sequence reads: CSVVSLQHYGYTF. CDR3 nucleotide sequence: TGCAGCGTTGTATCACTTCAACACTATGGCTACACCTTC.